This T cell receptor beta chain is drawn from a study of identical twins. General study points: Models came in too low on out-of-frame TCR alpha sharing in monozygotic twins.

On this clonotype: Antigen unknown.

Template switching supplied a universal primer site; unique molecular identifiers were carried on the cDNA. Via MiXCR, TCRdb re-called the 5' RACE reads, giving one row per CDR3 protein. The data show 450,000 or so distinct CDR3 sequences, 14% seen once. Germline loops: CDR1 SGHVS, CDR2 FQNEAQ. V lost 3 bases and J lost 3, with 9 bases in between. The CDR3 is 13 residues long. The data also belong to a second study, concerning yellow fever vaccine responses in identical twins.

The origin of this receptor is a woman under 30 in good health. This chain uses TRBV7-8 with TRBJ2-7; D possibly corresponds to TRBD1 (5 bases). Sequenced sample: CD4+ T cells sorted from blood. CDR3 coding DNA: TGTGCCAGCAGCTTCGGACACAACTACGAGCAGTACTTC. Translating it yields CASSFGHNYEQYF.